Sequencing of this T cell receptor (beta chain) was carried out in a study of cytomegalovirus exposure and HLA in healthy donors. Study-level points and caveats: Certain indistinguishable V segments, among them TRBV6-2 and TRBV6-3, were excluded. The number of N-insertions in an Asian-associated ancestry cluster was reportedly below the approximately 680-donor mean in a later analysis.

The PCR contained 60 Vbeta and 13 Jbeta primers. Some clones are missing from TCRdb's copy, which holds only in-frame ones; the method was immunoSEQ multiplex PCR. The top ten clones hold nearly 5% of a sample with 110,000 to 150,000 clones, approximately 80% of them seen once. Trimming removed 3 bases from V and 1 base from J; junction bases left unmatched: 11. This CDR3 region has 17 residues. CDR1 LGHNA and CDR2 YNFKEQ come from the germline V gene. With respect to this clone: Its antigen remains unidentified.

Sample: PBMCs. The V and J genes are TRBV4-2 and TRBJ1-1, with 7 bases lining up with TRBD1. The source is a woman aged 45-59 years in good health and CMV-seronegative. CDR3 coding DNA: TGTGCCAGCAGCCAGGCCGGAACAGGGGCAGCGAACACTGAAGCTTTCTTT. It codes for CASSQAGTGAANTEAFF.